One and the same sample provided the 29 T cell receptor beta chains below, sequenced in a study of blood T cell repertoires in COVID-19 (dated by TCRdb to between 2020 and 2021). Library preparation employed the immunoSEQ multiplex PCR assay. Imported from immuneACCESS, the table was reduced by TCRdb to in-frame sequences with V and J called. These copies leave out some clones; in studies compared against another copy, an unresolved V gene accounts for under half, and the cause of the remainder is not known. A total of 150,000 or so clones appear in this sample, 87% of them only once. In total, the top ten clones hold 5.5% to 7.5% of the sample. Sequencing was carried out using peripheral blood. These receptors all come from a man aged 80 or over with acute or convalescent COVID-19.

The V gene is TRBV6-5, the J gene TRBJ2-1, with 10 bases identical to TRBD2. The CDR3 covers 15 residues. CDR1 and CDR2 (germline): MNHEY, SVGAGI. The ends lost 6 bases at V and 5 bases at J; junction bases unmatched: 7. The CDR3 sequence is CASRTIAGGDNEQFF. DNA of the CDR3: TGTGCCAGCAGGACGATAGCGGGAGGTGACAATGAGCAGTTCTTC.

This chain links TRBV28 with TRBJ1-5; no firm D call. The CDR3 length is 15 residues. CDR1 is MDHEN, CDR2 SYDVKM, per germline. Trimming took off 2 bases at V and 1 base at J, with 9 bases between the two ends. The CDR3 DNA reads TGTGCCAGCAGTTTACTTATCGGGAGCAATCAGCCCCAGCATTTT. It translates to CASSLLIGSNQPQHF.

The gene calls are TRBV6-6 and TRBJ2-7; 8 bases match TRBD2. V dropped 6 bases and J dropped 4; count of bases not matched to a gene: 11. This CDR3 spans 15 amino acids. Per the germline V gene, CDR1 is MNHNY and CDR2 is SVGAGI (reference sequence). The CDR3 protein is CASSLTGGGRYEQYF. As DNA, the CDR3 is TGTGCCAGCAGCTTGACCGGGGGGGGCCGGTACGAGCAGTACTTC.

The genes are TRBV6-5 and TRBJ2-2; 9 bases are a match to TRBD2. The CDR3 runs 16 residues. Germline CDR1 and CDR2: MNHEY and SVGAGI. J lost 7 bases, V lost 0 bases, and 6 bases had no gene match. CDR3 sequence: CASSYSRGGAFGELFF. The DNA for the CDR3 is TGTGCCAGCAGTTACTCTCGCGGGGGGGCTTTCGGGGAGCTGTTTTTT.

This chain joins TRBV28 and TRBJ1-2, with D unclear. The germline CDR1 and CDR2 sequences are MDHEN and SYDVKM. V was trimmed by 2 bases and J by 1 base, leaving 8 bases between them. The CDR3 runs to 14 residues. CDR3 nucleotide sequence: TGTGCCAGCAGTTTACAGGCCCTTAACTATGGCTACACCTTC. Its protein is CASSLQALNYGYTF.

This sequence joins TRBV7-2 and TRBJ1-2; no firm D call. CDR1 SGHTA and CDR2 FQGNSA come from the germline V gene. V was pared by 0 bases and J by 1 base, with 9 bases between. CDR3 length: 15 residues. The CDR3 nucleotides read TGTGCCAGCAGCTTAGCGCTCGCCAGTAACTATGGCTACACCTTC. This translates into CASSLALASNYGYTF.

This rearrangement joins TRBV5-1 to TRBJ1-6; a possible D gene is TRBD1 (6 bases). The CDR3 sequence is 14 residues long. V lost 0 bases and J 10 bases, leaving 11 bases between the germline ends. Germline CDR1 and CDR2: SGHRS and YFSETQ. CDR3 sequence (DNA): TGCGCCAGCAGCTTGGTGGGGGCCGAATCACCCCTCCACTTT. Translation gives CASSLVGAESPLHF.

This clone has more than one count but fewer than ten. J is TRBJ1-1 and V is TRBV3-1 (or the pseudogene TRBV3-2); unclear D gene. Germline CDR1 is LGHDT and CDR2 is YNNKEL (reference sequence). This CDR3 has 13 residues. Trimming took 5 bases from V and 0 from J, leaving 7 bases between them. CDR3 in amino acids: CASSSLMNTEAFF. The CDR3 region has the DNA TGTGCCAGCAGCTCACTCATGAACACTGAAGCTTTCTTT.

The CDR3 DNA reads TGTGCCAGCTTCGCTCAGTCCTACAATGAGCAGTTCTTC. It translates to CASFAQSYNEQFF. V usage is TRBV18 and J usage is TRBJ2-1; D gene ambiguous. CDR1 and CDR2 from the germline V gene are KGHSH and LQKENI. The length of the CDR3 is 13 residues. The V end lost 7 bases, the J end lost 1 base, and 8 bases lay between the germline ends.

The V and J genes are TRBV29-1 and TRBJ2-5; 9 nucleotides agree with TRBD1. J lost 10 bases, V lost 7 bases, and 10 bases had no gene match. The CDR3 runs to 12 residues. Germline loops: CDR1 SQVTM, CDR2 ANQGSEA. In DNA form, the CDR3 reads TGCAGCGCAAGACAGGGGGTTTGGGACCAGTACTTC. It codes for CSARQGVWDQYF.

The CDR3 loop reads CASSHFQGGYTF. CDR3 bases: TGTGCCAGCAGCCATTTCCAGGGTGGCTACACCTTC. J is TRBJ1-2 and V is TRBV3-1 (or the pseudogene TRBV3-2); D is perhaps TRBD1 (5 bases). CDR3 length equals 12 residues. Germline loops: CDR1 LGHDT, CDR2 YNNKEL (reference sequence). Trimming removed 3 bases at V and 7 bases at J, with 9 bases between.

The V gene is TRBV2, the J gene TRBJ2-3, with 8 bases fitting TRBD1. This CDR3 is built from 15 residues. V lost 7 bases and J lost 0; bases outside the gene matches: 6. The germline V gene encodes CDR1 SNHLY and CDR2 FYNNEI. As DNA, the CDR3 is TGTGCCAGCAAGGCTCAGGGGGCTAGCACAGATACGCAGTATTTT. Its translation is CASKAQGASTDTQYF. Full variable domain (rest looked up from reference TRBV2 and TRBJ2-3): EPEVTQTPSHQVTQMGQEVILRCVPISNHLYFYWYRQILGQKVEFLVSFYNNEISEKSEIFDDQFSVERPDGSNFTLKIRSTKLEDSAMYFCASKAQGASTDTQYFGPGTRLTVL.

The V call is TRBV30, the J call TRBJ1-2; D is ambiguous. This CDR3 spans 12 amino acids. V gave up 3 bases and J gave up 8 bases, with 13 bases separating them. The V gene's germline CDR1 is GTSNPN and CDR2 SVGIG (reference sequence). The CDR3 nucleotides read TGTGCCTGGAGAGGTCCAGGCGCCGGCTACACCTTC. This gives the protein CAWRGPGAGYTF. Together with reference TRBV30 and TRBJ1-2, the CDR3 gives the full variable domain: SQTIHQWPATLVQPVGSPLSLECTVEGTSNPNLYWYRQAAGRGLQLLFYSVGIGQISSEVPQNLSASRPQDRQFILSSKKLLLSDSGFYLCAWRGPGAGYTFGSGTRLTVV.

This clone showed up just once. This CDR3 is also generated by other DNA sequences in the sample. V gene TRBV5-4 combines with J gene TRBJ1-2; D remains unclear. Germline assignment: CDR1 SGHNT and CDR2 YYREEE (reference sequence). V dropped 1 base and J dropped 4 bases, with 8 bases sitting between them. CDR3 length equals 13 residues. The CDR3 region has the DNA TGTGCCAGCAGCTTGACCGGGTCCTATGGCTACACCTTC. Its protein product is CASSLTGSYGYTF.

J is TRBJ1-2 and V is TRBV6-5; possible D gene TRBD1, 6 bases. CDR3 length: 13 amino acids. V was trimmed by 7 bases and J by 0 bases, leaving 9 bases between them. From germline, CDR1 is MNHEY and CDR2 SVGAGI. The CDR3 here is CASKTGTNYGYTF. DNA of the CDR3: TGTGCCAGCAAGACAGGAACTAACTATGGCTACACCTTC.

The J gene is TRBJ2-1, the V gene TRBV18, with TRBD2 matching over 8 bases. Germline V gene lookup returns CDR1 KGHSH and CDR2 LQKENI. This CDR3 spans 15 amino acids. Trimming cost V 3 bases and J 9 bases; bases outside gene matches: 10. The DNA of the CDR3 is TGTGCCAGCTCACCGGGGGGGACTAGTATGTCTGAGCAGTTCTTC. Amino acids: CASSPGGTSMSEQFF.

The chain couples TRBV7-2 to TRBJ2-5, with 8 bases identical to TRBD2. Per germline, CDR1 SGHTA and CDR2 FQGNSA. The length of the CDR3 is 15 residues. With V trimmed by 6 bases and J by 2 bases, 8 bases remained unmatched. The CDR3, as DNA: TGTGCCAGCAGTCCCGGGACTAGGACACAAGAGACCCAGTACTTC. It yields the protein CASSPGTRTQETQYF.

The CDR3 DNA reads TGTGCCAGCAGTTACCCCTCGGGGGGGTCCACAGATACGCAGTATTTT. Protein: CASSYPSGGSTDTQYF. The chain joins TRBV6-5 to TRBJ2-3; 8 nucleotides match TRBD2. V dropped 2 bases and J dropped 2; count of bases not matched to a gene: 6. In germline, CDR1 is MNHEY, CDR2 SVGAGI. This CDR3 region has 16 residues.

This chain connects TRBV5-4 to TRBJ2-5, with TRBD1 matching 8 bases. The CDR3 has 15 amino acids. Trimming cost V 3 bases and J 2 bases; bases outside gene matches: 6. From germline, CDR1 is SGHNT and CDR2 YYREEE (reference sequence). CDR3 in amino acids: CASSSLGTGQETQYF. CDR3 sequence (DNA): TGTGCCAGCAGCTCACTCGGGACAGGTCAAGAGACCCAGTACTTC. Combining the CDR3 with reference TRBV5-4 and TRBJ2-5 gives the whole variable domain ETGVTQSPTHLIKTRGQQVTLRCSSQSGHNTVSWYQQALGQGPQFIFQYYREEENGRGNFPPRFSGLQFPNYSSELNVNALELDDSALYLCASSSLGTGQETQYFGPGTRLLVL.

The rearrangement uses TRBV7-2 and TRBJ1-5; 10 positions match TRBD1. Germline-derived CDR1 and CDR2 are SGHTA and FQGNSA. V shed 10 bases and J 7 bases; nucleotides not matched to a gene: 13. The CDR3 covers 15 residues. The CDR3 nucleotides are TGTGCCACCTCGCTTAGACAGGGGGCAGGGCAGCCCCAGCATTTT. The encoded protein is CATSLRQGAGQPQHF.

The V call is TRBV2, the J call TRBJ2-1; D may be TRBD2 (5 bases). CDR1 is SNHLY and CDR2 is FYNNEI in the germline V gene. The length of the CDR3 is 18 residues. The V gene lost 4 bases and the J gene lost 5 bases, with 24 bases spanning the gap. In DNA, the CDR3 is TGTGCCAGCAGTGTCGCTGGGAGAAGCGGTGGCGTGGACAATGAGCAGTTCTTC. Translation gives CASSVAGRSGGVDNEQFF.

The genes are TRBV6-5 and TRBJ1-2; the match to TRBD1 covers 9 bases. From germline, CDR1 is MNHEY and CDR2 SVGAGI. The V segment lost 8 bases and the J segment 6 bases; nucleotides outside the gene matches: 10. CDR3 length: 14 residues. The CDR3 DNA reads TGTGCCAGCCGCAGTGAGGGGACAGGGAATGGCTACACCTTC. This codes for CASRSEGTGNGYTF.

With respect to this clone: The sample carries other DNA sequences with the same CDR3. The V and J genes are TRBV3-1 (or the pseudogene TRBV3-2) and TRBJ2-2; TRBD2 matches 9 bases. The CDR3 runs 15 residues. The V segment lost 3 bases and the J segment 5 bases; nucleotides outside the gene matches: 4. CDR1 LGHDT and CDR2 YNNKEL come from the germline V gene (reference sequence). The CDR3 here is CASSQGLAGTGELFF. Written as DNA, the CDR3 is TGTGCCAGCAGCCAGGGACTAGCAGGGACCGGGGAGCTGTTTTTT.

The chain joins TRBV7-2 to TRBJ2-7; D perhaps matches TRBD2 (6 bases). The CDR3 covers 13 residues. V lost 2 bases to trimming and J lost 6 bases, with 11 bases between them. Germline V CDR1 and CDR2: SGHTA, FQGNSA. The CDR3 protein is CASSLLGGREQYF. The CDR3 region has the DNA TGTGCCAGCAGCTTATTGGGGGGACGCGAGCAGTACTTC.

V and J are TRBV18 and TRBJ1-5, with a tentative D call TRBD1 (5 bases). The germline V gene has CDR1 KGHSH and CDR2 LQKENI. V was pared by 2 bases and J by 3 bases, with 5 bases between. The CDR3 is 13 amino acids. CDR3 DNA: TGTGCCAGCTCACCAGGGGCCAATCAGCCCCAGCATTTT. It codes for CASSPGANQPQHF.

Here the CDR3 DNA reads TGCGCCAGCAGCTTGCCAGCTAACTATGGCTACACCTTC. The encoded protein is CASSLPANYGYTF. V is TRBV5-1 and J is TRBJ1-2, with D unclear. The germline V gene has CDR1 SGHRS and CDR2 YFSETQ. This CDR3 contains 13 residues. Trimming pared 1 base from V and 0 bases from J, leaving 4 bases between.

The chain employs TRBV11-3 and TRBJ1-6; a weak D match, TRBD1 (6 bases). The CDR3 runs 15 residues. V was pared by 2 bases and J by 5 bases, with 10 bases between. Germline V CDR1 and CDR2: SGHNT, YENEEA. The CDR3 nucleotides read TGTGCCAGCAGCTTATCTGGGGGCGATAATTCACCCCTCCACTTT. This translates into CASSLSGGDNSPLHF.

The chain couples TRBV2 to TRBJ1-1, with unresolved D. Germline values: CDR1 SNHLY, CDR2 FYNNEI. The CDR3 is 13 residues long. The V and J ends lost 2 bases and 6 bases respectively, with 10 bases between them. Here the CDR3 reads CASSERGWAEAFF. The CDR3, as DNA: TGTGCCAGCAGTGAACGCGGGTGGGCTGAAGCTTTCTTT.

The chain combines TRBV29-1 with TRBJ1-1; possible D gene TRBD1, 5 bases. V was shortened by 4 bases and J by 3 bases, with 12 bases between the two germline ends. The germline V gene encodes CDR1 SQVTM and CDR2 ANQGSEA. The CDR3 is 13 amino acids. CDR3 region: CSVGRGLDTEAFF. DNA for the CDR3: TGCAGCGTTGGGAGGGGATTGGACACTGAAGCTTTCTTT.